This T cell receptor (beta chain) was identified during a study of beta chain features in type 1 diabetes. Every isolated RNA sample was fully reverse transcribed, so sequencing captured expressed TCRB transcripts. Profiling relied on immunoSEQ multiplex PCR, and the TCRdb table lists in-frame clones only, not all of them. The top ten clones hold around 0.44% of a sample with almost 350,000 clones, under 8.5% of them seen once. Many counts were recorded for this clone. This sample includes further DNA sequences coding for the same CDR3. V was pared by 2 bases and J by 5 bases, with 4 bases of the junction left unmatched. The CDR3 totals 14 residues. Germline V gene lookup returns CDR1 SGHNT and CDR2 YYREEE (reference sequence).

The chain couples TRBV5-4 to TRBJ2-5; 9 bases map to TRBD1. The TCR originated in a woman aged 18-29 years in good health. The sample was central memory CD4+ T cells from blood. CDR3 region: CASSLQGAGETQYF. DNA for the CDR3: TGTGCCAGCAGCTTACAGGGGGCAGGGGAGACCCAGTACTTC.